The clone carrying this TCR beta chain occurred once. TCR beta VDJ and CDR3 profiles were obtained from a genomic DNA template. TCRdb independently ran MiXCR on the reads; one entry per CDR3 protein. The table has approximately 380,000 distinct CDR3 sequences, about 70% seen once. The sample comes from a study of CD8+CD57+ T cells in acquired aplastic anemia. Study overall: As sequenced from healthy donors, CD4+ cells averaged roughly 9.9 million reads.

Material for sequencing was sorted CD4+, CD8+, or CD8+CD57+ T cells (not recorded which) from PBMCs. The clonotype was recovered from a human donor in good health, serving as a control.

For the CDR3, the DNA is TGTGCCAGCAGCTTAGCAGGACAGGGGGCAGTTGGCTACGAGCTGTTTTTT. Translation gives CASSLAGQGAVGYELFF. The gene calls are TRBV7-2 and TRBJ2-2, with 11 bases matching TRBD1. After removal of 0 bases from V and 11 bases from J, the junction contained 11 bases not matched to a gene. This CDR3 comprises 17 residues. CDR1 is SGHTA and CDR2 is FQGNSA in the germline V gene.